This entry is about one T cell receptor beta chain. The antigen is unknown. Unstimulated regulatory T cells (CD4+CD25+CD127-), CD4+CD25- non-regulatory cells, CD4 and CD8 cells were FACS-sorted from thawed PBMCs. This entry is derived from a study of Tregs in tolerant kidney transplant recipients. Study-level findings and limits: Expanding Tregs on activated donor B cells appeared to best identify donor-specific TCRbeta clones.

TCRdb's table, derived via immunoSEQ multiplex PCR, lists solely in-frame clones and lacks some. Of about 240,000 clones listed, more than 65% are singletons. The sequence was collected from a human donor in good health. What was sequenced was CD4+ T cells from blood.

The CDR3 DNA reads TGTGCCAGCAGTTACTCCCGGGGGACGACGTCTGAAGCTTTCTTT. This encodes CASSYSRGTTSEAFF. The chain links TRBV6-5 to TRBJ1-1, with TRBD1 as a possible D gene (5 bases). Deletions cut 0 bases from V and 6 bases from J, with 14 bases between. The germline gives CDR1 MNHEY, CDR2 SVGAGI. This CDR3 is 15 amino acids long.